The clone carrying this TCR beta chain came up once. The data stem from a study of patients and donors after allogeneic stem cell transplantation. TCRdb reprocessed the RT-PCR reads with MiXCR, giving one entry per CDR3 protein. The profile covers about 110,000 distinct CDR3 sequences, with around 38% appearing a single time and around 30% taken by the ten largest. The receptor's source is a human donor who was either an allogeneic HSCT recipient or a stem cell or donor lymphocyte infusion donor (not recorded which). It is not recorded whose cells these are; they may come from a transplant donor. The material sequenced was blood, either unsorted or a sorted T cell fraction (not recorded which).

CDR3 loop: CASRSWTSTDTQYF. The CDR3, as DNA: TGTGCCAGCAGGTCATGGACCAGCACAGATACGCAGTATTTT. The chain carries TRBV6-6 and TRBJ2-3; no clear D gene. The CDR3 spans 14 residues. Trimming shortened V by 6 bases and J by 0 bases, and 10 bases separated the two germline ends. From germline, CDR1 is MNHNY and CDR2 SVGAGI (reference sequence).